The sequence of this T cell receptor beta chain was determined in a study of CD8 T cells in Susac syndrome. TCR beta sequencing covered blood CD8+ and CD4+ T cells. The RNA, about 0.45 to 1 ug, was put through reverse transcription using random hexamers. TCRdb re-called the immunoSEQ multiplex PCR reads with MiXCR, one entry per CDR3 protein. The repertoire has 110,000 or so distinct CDR3 sequences, 94% of them found once; the top ten carry roughly 0.092%. The germline CDR1 and CDR2 sequences are SGHTA and FQGNSA. CDR3 length: 15 residues. Trimming took off 4 bases at V and 4 bases at J, with 13 bases between the two ends.

This chain uses TRBV7-2 with TRBJ2-2; D unresolved. Input material: CD4+ T cells from PBMCs. The origin of this receptor is a human donor in good health. The chain's CDR3 is CASSSTKIPTGELFF. CDR3 bases: TGTGCCAGCAGCTCGACAAAAATTCCCACCGGGGAGCTGTTTTTT.